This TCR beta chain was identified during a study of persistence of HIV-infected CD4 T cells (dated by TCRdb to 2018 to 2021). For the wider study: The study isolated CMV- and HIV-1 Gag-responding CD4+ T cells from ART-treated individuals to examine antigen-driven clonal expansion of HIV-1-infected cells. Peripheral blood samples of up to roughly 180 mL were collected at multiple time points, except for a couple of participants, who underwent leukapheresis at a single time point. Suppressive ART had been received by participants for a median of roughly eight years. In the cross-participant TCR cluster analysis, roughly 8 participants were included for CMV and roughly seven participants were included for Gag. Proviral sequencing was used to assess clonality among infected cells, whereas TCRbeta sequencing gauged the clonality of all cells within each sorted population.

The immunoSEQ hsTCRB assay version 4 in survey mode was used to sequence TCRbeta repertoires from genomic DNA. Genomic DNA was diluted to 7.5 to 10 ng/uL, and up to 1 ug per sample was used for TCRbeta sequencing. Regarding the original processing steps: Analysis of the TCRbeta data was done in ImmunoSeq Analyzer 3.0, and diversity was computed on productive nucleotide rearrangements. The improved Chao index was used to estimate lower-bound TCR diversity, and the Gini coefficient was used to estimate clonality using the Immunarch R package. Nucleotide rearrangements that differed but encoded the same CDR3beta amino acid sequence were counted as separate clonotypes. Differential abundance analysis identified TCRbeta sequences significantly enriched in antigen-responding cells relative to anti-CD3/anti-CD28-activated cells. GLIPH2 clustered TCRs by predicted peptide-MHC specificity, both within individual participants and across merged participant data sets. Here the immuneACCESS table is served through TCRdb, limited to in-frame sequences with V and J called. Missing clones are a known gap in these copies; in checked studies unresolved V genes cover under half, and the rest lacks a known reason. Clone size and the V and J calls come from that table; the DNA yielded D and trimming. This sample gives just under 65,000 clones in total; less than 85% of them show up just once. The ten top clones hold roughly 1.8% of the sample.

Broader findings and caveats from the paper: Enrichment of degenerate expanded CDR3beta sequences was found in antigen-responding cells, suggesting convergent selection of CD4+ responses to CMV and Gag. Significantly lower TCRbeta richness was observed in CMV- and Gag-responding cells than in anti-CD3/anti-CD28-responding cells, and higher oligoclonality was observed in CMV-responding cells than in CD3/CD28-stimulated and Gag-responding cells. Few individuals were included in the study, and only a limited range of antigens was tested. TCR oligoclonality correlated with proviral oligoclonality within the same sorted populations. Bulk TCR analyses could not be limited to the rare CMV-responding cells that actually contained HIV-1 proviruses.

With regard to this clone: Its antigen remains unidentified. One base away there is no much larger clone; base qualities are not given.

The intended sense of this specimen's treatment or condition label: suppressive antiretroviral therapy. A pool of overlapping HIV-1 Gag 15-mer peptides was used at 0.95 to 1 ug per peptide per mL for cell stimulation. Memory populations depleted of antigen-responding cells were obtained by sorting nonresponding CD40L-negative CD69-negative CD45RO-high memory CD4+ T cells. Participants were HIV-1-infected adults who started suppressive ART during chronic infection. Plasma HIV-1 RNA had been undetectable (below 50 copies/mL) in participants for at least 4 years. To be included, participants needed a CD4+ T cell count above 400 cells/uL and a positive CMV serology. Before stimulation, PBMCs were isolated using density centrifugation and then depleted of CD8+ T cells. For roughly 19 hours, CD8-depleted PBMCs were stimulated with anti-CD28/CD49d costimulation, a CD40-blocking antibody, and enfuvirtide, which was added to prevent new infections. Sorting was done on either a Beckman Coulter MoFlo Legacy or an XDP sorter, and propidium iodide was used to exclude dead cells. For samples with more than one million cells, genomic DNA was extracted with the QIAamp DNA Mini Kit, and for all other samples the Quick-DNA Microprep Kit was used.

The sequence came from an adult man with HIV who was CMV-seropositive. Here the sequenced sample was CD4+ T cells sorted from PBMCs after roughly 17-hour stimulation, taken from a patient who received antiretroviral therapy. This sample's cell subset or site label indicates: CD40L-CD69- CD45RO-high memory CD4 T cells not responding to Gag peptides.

This receptor has the CDR3 CASSPPSGGPRNEQFF. The base sequence is TGTGCCAGCTCACCACCGAGCGGGGGCCCTAGGAATGAGCAGTTCTTC. This receptor chain uses TRBV18 and TRBJ2-1, and 8 bases in between align with TRBD2. Including the terminal cysteine and phenylalanine, the CDR3 comprises 16 residues. Just the 48-base CDR3 DNA is kept, in frame starting at base 1. Taken from the germline V gene, the CDR1 and CDR2 loops are KGHSH and LQKENI. V ends up 0 bases short and J 7 bases short, with an unmatched junction base count of 8.